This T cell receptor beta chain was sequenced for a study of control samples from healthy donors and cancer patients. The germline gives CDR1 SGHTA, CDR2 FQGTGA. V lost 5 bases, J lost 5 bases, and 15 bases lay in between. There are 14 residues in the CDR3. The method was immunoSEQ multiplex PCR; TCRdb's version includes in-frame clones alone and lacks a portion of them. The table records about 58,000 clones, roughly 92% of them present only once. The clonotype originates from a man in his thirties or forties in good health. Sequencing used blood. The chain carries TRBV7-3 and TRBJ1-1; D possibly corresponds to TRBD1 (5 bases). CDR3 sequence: CASSPGTLGTEAFF. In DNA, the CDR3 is TGTGCCAGCAGCCCCGGGACTCTGGGGACTGAAGCTTTCTTT.